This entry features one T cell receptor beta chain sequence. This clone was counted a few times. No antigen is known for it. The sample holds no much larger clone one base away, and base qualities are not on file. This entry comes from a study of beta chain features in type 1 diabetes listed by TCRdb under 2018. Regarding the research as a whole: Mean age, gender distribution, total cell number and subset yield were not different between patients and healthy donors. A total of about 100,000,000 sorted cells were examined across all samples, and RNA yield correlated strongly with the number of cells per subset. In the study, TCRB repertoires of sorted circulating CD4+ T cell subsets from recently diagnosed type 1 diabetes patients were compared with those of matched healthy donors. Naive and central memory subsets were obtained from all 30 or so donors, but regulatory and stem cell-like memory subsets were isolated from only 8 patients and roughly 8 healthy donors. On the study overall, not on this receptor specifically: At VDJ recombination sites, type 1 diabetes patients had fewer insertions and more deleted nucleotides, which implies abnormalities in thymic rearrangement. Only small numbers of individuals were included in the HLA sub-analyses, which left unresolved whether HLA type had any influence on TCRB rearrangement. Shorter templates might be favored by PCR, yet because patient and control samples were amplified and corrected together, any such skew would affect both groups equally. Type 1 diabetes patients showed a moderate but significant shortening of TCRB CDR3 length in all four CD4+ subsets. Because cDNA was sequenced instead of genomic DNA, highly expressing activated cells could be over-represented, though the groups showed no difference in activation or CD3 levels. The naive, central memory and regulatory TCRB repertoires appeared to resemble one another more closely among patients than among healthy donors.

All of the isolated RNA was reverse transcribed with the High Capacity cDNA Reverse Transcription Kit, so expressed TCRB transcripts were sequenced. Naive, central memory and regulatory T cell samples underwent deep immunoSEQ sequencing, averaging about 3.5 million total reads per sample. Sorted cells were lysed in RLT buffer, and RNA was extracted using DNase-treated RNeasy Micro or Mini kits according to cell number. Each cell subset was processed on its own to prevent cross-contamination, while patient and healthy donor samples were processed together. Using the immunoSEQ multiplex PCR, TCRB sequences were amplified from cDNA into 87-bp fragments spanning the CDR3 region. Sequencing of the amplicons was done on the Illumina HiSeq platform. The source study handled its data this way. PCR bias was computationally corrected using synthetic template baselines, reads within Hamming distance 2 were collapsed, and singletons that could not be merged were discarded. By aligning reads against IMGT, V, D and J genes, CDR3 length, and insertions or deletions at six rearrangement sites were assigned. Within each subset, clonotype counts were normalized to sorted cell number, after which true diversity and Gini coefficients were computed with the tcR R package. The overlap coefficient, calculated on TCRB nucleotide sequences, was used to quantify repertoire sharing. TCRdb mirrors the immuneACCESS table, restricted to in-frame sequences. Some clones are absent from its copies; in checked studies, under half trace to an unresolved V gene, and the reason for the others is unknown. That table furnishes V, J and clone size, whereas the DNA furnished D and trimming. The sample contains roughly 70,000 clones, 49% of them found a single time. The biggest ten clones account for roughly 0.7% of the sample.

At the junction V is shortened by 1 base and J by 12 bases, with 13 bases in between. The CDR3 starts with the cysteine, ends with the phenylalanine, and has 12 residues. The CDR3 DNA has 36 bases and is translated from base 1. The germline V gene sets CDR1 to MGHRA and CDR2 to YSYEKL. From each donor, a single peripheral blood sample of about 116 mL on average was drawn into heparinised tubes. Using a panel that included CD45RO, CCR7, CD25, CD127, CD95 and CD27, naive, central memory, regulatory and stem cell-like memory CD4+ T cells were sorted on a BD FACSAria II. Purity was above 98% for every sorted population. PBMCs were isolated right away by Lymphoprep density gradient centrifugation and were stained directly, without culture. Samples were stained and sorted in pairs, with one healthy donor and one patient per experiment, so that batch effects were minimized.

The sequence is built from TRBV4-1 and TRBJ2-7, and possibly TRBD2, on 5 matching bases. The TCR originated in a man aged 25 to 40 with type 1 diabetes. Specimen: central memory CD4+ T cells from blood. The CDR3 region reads CASSQVADFLYF. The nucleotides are TGCGCCAGCAGCCAAGTGGCGGACTTTTTGTACTTC.